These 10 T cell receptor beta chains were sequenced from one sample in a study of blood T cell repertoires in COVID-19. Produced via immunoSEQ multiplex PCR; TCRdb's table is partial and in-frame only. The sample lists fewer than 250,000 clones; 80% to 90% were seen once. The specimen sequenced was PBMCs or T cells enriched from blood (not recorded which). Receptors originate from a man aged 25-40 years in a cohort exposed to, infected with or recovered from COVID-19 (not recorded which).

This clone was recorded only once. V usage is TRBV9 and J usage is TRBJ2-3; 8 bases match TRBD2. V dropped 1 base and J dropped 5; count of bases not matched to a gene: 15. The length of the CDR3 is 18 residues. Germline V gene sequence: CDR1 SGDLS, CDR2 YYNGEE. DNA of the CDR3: TGTGCCAGCAGCGTAAATACCCCCAGCGGGAGAGTTTTAGATACGCAGTATTTT. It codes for CASSVNTPSGRVLDTQYF.

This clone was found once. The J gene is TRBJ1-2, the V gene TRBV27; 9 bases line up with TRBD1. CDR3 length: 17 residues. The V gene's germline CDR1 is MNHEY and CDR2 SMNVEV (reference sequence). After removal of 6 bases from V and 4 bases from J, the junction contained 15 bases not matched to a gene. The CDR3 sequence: CASRLRGWDREVYGYTF. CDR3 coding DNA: TGTGCCAGCAGGCTGCGAGGGTGGGACAGGGAGGTCTATGGCTACACCTTC.

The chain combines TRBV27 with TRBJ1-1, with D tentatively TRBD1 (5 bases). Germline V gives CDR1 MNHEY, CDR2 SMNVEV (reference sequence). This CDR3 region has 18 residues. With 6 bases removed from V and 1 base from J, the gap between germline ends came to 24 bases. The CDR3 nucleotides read TGTGCCAGCAGCCGAAGCCCAGGCCGTGCAGGGCAGAACACTGAAGCTTTCTTT. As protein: CASSRSPGRAGQNTEAFF.

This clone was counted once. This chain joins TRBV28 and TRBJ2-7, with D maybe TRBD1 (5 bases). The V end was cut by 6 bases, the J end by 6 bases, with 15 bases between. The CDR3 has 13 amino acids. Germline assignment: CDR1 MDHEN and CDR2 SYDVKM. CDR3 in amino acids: CASSLQGWSEQYF. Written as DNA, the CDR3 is TGTGCCAGCAGCCTCCAGGGTTGGAGCGAGCAGTACTTC.

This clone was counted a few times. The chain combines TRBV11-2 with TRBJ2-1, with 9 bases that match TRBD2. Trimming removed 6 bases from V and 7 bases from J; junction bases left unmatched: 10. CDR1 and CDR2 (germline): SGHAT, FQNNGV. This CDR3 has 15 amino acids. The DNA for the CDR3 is TGTGCCAGCAGTTCTTATAGCGGGAGCGGGAATGAGCAGTTCTTC. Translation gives CASSSYSGSGNEQFF. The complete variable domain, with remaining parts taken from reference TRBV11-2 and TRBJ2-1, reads EAGVAQSPRYKIIEKRQSVAFWCNPISGHATLYWYQQILGQGPKLLIQFQNNGVVDDSQLPKDRFSAERLKGVDSTLKIQPAKLEDSAVYLCASSSYSGSGNEQFFGPGTRLTVL.

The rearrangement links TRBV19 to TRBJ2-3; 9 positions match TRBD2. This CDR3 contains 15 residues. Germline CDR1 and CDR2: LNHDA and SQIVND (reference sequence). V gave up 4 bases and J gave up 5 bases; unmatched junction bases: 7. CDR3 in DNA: TGTGCCAGTAGTACCCTCGCGGGAGGGGTAGATACGCAGTATTTT. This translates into CASSTLAGGVDTQYF.

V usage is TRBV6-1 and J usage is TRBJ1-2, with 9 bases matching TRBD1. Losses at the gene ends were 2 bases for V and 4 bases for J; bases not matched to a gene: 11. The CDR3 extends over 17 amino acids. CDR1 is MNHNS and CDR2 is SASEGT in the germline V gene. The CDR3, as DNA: TGTGCCAGCAGTGAACGACAGGGGGGAGCTTCTGCCTATGGCTACACCTTC. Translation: CASSERQGGASAYGYTF.

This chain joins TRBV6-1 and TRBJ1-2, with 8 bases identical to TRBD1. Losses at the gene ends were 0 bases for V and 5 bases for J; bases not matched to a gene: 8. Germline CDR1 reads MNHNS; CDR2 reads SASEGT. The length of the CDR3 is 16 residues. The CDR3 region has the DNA TGTGCCAGCAGTGAAGCGTTAGACAGGGGCTTGTATGGCTACACCTTC. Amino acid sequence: CASSEALDRGLYGYTF.

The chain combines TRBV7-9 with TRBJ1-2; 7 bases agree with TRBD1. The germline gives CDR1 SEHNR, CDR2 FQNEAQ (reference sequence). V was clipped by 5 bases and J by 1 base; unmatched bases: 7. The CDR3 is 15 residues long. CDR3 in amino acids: CASSQSTGINYGYTF. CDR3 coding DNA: TGTGCCAGCAGCCAATCGACAGGGATTAACTATGGCTACACCTTC.

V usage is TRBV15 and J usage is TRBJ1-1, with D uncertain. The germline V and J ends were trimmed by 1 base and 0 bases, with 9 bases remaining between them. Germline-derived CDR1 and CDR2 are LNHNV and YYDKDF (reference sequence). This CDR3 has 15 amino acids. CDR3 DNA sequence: TGTGCCACCAGCAGAGGACGGGTTTTGAACACTGAAGCTTTCTTT. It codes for CATSRGRVLNTEAFF. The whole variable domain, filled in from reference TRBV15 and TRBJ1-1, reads DAMVIQNPRYQVTQFGKPVTLSCSQTLNHNVMYWYQQKSSQAPKLLFHYYDKDFNNEADTPDNFQSRRPNTSFCFLDIRSPGLGDTAMYLCATSRGRVLNTEAFFGQGTRLTVV.